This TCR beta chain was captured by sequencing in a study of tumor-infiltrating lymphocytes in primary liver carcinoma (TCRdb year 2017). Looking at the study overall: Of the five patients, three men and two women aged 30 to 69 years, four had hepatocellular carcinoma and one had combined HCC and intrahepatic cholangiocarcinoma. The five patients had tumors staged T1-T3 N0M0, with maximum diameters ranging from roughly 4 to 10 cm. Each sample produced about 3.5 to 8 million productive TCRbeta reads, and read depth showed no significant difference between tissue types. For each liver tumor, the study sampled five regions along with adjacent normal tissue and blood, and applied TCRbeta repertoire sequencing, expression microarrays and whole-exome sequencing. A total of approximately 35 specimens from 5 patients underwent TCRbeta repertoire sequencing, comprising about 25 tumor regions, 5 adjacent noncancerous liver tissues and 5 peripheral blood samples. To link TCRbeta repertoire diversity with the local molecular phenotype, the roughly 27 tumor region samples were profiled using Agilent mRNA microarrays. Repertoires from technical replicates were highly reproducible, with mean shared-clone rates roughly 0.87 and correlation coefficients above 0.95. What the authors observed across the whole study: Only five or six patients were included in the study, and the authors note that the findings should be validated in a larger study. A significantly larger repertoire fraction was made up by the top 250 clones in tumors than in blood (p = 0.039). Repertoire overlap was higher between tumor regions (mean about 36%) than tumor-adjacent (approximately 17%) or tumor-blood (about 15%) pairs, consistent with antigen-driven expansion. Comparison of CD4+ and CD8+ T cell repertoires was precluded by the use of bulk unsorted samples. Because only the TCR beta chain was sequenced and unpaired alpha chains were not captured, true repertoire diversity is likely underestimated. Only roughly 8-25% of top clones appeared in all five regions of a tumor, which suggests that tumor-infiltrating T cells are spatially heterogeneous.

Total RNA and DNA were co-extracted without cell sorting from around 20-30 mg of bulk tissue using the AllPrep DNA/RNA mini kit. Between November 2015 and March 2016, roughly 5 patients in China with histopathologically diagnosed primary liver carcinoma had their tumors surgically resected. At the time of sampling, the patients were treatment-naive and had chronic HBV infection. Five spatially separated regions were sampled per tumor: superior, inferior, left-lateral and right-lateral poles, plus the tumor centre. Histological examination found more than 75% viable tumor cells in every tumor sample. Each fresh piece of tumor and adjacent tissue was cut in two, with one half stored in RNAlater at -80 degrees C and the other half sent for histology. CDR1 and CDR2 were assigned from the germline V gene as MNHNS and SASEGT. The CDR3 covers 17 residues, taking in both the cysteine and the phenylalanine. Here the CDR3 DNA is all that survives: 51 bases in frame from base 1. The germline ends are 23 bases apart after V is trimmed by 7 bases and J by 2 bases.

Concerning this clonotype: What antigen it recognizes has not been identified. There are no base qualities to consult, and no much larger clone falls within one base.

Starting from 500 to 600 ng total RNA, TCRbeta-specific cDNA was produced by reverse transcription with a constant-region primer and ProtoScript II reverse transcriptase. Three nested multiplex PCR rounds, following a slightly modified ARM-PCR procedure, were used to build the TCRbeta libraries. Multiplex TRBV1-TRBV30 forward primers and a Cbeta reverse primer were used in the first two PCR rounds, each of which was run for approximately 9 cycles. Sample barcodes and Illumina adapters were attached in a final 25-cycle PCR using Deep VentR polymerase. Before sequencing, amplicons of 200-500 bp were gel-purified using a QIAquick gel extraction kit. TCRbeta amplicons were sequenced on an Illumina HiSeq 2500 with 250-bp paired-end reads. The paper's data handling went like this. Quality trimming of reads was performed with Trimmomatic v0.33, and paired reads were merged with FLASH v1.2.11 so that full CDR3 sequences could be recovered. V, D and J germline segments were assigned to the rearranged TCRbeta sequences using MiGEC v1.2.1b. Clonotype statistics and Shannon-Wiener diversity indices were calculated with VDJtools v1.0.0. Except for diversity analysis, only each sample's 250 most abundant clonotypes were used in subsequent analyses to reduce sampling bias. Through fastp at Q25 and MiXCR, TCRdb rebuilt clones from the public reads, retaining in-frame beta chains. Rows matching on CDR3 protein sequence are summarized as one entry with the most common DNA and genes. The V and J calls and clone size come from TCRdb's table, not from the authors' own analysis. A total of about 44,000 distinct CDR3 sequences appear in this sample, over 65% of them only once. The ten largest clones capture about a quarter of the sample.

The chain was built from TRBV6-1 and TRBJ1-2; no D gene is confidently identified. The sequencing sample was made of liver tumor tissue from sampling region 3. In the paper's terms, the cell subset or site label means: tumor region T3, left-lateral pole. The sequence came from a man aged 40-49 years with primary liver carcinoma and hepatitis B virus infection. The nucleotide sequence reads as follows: TGTGCCAGCATTGTACGACCGTTCGGGGTGGCGAACTATGGCTACACCTTC. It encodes CASIVRPFGVANYGYTF.